The 9 T cell receptor beta chains given below trace back to one sample, sequenced in a study of graft-versus-host responses after intestinal transplantation. Data came from immunoSEQ multiplex PCR; TCRdb stores just in-frame clones and leaves some out. The data show roughly 100,000 clones, roughly 84% seen once. Antigens of these TCRs are unknown. Sequenced material: unstimulated CD4+ T cells sorted from spleen or lymph node cells, taken before intestinal transplant. Receptors originate from a human donor who received an intestinal transplant.

The gene calls are TRBV14 and TRBJ2-2; 7 bases line up with TRBD1. J was trimmed by 3 bases and V by 3 bases; bases with no gene match: 4. The V gene's germline CDR1 is SGHDN and CDR2 FVKESK. The CDR3 has 15 amino acids. The DNA for the CDR3 is TGTGCCAGCAGCCAGCTGACAGGGTACACCGGGGAGCTGTTTTTT. This sequence encodes CASSQLTGYTGELFF.

Only one count was recorded for this clone. The V and J genes are TRBV6-1 and TRBJ2-4; TRBD1 matches at 7 bases. The CDR3 is 15 amino acids. J lost 15 bases, V lost 3 bases, and 17 bases had no gene match. In germline, CDR1 is MNHNS, CDR2 SASEGT. The CDR3 nucleotides read TGTGCCAGCAGTGAGATAACAGGGGCTAGCCAAACTCGGTACTTC. Translating it yields CASSEITGASQTRYF.

The chain joins TRBV5-1 to TRBJ1-4; 10 positions agree with TRBD1. CDR3 length: 15 residues. CDR1 and CDR2 from the germline V gene are SGHRS and YFSETQ. V was pared by 4 bases and J by 6 bases, with 6 bases of the junction left unmatched. This chain's CDR3 is CASSVRTGGYEKLFF. CDR3 coding DNA: TGCGCCAGCAGCGTTAGGACAGGGGGATATGAAAAACTGTTTTTT.

The chain combines TRBV5-4 with TRBJ2-7; tentative D call: TRBD1 (6 bases). Germline V gene data show CDR1 as SGHNT and CDR2 as YYREEE (reference sequence). The germline V and J ends were trimmed by 2 bases and 2 bases, with 8 bases remaining between them. CDR3 size: 13 residues. The CDR3 nucleotides are TGTGCCAGCAGCTTTGGGGGCACCTACGAGCAGTACTTC. Amino acid sequence: CASSFGGTYEQYF. Variable domain in full (rest from reference TRBV5-4 and TRBJ2-7): ETGVTQSPTHLIKTRGQQVTLRCSSQSGHNTVSWYQQALGQGPQFIFQYYREEENGRGNFPPRFSGLQFPNYSSELNVNALELDDSALYLCASSFGGTYEQYFGPGTRLTVT.

This chain joins TRBV5-1 and TRBJ2-5; TRBD1 aligns across 7 bases. This CDR3 region has 13 residues. Germline V gene data show CDR1 as SGHRS and CDR2 as YFSETQ. The V and J ends lost 2 bases and 2 bases, in that order; junction bases with no gene match: 0. The CDR3 bases are TGCGCCAGCAGCTTACAGGGGCAAGAGACCCAGTACTTC. Protein product: CASSLQGQETQYF.

The V and J genes are TRBV29-1 and TRBJ2-5; 10 bases align to TRBD2. V gave up 7 bases and J gave up 0 bases; unmatched junction bases: 5. Per germline, CDR1 SQVTM and CDR2 ANQGSEA. The CDR3 length is 14 residues. The CDR3 sequence is CSAERGGYQETQYF. In DNA form, the CDR3 reads TGCAGCGCCGAGCGGGGGGGGTACCAAGAGACCCAGTACTTC.

J is TRBJ1-5 and V is TRBV6-5, with D perhaps matching TRBD1 (6 bases). V lost 0 bases to trimming and J lost 2 bases, with 8 bases between them. The CDR3 runs to 15 residues. CDR1 is MNHEY and CDR2 is SVGAGI in the germline V gene. For the CDR3, the DNA is TGTGCCAGCAGTTACTCTAGGGGGGGCAATCAGCCCCAGCATTTT. This encodes CASSYSRGGNQPQHF.

The chain links TRBV5-1 to TRBJ2-7; TRBD2 matches at 9 bases. The V gene's germline CDR1 is SGHRS and CDR2 YFSETQ. There are 14 residues in the CDR3. V was clipped by 5 bases and J by 0 bases; unmatched bases: 3. The CDR3 sequence is CASRRTSDSYEQYF. The CDR3 coding sequence is TGCGCCAGCAGGCGGACTAGCGACTCCTACGAGCAGTACTTC.

The chain joins TRBV7-9 to TRBJ2-7; maybe TRBD1 (6 bases). Germline CDR1 reads SEHNR; CDR2 reads FQNEAQ (reference sequence). With 8 bases removed from V and 1 base from J, the gap between germline ends came to 15 bases. The CDR3 loop spans 14 amino acids. CDR3 sequence: CASQQQGISYEQYF. The CDR3 nucleotides read TGTGCCAGCCAACAGCAGGGGATTTCCTACGAGCAGTACTTC.